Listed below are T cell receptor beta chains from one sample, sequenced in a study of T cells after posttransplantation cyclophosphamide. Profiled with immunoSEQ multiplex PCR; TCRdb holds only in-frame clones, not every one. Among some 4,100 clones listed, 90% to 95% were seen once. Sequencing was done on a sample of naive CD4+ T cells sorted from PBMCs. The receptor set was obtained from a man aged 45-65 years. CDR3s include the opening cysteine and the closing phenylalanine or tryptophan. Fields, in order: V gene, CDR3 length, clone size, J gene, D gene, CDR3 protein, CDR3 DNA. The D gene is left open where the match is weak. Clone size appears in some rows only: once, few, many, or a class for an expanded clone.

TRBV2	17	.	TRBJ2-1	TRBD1	CASNRQLRVSTGDEQFF	TGTGCCAGCAATAGGCAGCTTCGGGTTTCTACAGGGGATGAGCAGTTCTTC
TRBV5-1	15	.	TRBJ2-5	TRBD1	CASSLEGQGAETQYF	TGCGCCAGCAGCTTGGAGGGACAGGGGGCTGAGACCCAGTACTTC
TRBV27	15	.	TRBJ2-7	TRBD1	CASRPLPTGTYEQYF	TGTGCCAGCAGGCCCCTCCCGACAGGGACCTACGAGCAGTACTTC
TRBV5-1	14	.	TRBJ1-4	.	CASSLTGENEKLFF	TGCGCCAGCAGCTTGACAGGAGAGAATGAAAAACTGTTTTTT
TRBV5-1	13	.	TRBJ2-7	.	CASKRPTAHEQYF	TGCGCCAGCAAGCGCCCTACGGCTCACGAGCAGTACTTC
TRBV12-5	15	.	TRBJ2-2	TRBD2	CASGLILALTGELFF	TGTGCTAGTGGTCTTATACTAGCGCTCACCGGGGAGCTGTTTTTT
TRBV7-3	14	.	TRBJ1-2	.	CASSLTGQSNGYTF	TGTGCCAGCAGCTTAACGGGGCAGTCAAATGGCTACACCTTC
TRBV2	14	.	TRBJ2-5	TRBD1	CASSGDRASETQYF	TGTGCCAGCAGTGGGGACAGGGCTTCGGAGACCCAGTACTTC
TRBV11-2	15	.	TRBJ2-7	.	CASSSLQGSSDEQYF	TGTGCCAGCAGCAGCTTACAGGGTTCCTCCGATGAGCAGTACTTC
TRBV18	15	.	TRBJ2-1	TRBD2	CASSLTSGMIEEQFF	TGTGCCAGCTCACTGACTAGCGGGATGATTGAGGAGCAGTTCTTC
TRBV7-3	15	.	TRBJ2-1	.	CASGSGAGAYNEQFF	TGTGCCAGCGGAAGCGGAGCGGGCGCCTACAATGAGCAGTTCTTC
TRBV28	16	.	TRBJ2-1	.	CASSPTGGAGYNEQFF	TGTGCCAGCAGCCCAACTGGGGGGGCCGGTTACAATGAGCAGTTCTTC
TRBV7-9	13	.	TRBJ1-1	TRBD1	CASSQGAGTEAFF	TGTGCCAGCAGCCAGGGGGCAGGGACTGAAGCTTTCTTT
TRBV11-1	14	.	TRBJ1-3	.	CASSSSGSGNTIYF	TGTGCCAGCAGTAGTAGTGGCTCTGGAAACACCATATATTTT
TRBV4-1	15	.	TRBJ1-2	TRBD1	CASSQGTVPNYGYTF	TGCGCCAGCAGCCAGGGGACAGTACCTAACTATGGCTACACCTTC
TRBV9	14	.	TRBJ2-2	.	CASSVQSNTGELFF	TGTGCCAGCAGCGTACAATCGAACACCGGGGAGCTGTTTTTT
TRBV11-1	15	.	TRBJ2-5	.	CASSLIGQYQETQYF	TGTGCCAGCAGCTTAATTGGGCAGTACCAAGAGACCCAGTACTTC
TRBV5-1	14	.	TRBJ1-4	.	CASSLEQRNEKLFF	TGCGCCAGCAGCTTGGAACAGCGGAATGAAAAACTGTTTTTT
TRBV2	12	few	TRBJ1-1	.	CASSALNTEAFF	TGTGCCAGCAGTGCCCTTAACACTGAAGCTTTCTTT
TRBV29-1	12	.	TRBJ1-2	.	CSVEMTDIGYTF	TGCAGCGTTGAAATGACAGATATTGGCTACACCTTC
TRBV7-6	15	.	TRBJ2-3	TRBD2	CASSVTSSLGDTQYF	TGTGCCAGCAGTGTGACTAGCTCTCTAGGAGATACGCAGTATTTT
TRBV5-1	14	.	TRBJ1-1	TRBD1	CASSLSGQGSEAFF	TGCGCCAGCAGCTTGAGCGGACAGGGTTCTGAAGCTTTCTTT
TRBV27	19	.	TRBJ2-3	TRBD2	CASSLYRTSGRAGGDTQYF	TGTGCCAGCAGTTTATACCGGACTAGCGGGAGGGCGGGCGGAGATACGCAGTATTTT
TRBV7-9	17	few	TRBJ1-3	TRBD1	CASSQYLRQGSGNTIYF	TGTGCCAGCAGCCAATATCTTAGACAGGGCTCTGGAAACACCATATATTTT
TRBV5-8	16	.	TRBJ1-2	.	CASRRCHPRKIYGYTF	TGTGCCAGCCGTAGATGTCATCCACGAAAGATCTATGGCTACACCTTC
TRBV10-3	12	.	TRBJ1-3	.	CASGAGENTIYF	TGTGCCTCGGGGGCGGGAGAAAACACCATATATTTT
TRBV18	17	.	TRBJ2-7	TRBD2	CASSPLSPGGLSYEQYF	TGTGCCAGCTCACCTCTCAGCCCGGGAGGCCTCTCCTACGAGCAGTACTTC